A selection of T cell receptor beta chains follows, all from one sample in a study of regulatory and conventional T cells in RAG deficiency. The repertoire was sequenced with immunoSEQ multiplex PCR; TCRdb's copy has only in-frame clones and lacks some. The sample lists 5,000 to 6,500 clones; around 90% were seen once. The sequenced material came from CD8+ T cells sorted from blood. The receptor set was obtained from a human donor with RAG deficiency presenting as severe combined immunodeficiency. Both conserved end residues are part of each CDR3. The D gene is left open where the match is weak. Size values are once, few and many counts, or a class for expanded clones, and some rows have none.

TRBD1,TRBV7-9,TRBJ2-5,14,-,CASSPQGDQETQYF,TGTGCCAGCAGCCCTCAGGGGGACCAAGAGACCCAGTACTTC
-,TRBV2,TRBJ2-7,10,-,CASSEKGQYF,TGTGCCAGCAGTGAAAAAGGGCAGTACTTC
-,TRBV7-6,TRBJ2-5,13,once,CASSHTGSGTQYF,TGTGCCAGCAGTCACACAGGGTCGGGGACCCAGTACTTC
-,TRBV20-1,TRBJ2-5,10,-,CSARDETQYF,TGCAGTGCTAGAGATGAGACCCAGTACTTC
-,TRBV7-9,TRBJ2-7,12,-,CASRDGSYEQYF,TGTGCCAGCCGGGACGGATCCTACGAGCAGTACTTC
TRBD2,TRBV6-1,TRBJ2-4,18,-,CASSEQLSLAVARNIQYF,TGTGCCAGCAGTGAACAGTTAAGCCTAGCGGTGGCGCGAAACATTCAGTACTTC
-,TRBV27,TRBJ2-4,14,-,CASSKPGAKNIQYF,TGTGCCAGCAGTAAACCTGGGGCCAAAAACATTCAGTACTTC
-,TRBV6-1,TRBJ2-5,14,-,CASSERTRLETQYF,TGTGCCAGCAGTGAGAGGACCCGATTGGAGACCCAGTACTTC
-,TRBV5-1,TRBJ2-2,14,-,CASSLGGDTGELFF,TGCGCCAGCAGCTTGGGGGGAGACACCGGGGAGCTGTTTTTT
-,TRBV27,TRBJ2-7,14,-,CASSFGQGGYEQYF,TGTGCCAGCAGTTTCGGACAGGGAGGGTACGAGCAGTACTTC
TRBD1,TRBV27,TRBJ2-3,16,-,CASSRPGTGVADTQYF,TGTGCCAGCAGCCGCCCCGGGACAGGGGTCGCAGATACGCAGTATTTT
-,TRBV7-2,TRBJ2-7,14,-,CASSPGGDPYEQYF,TGTGCCAGCAGCCCCGGAGGGGACCCCTACGAGCAGTACTTC
-,TRBV9,TRBJ2-3,14,-,CASSVAGEGDTQYF,TGTGCCAGCAGCGTAGCGGGAGAGGGAGATACGCAGTATTTT
-,TRBV7-2,TRBJ2-3,14,once,CASSSPFSTDTQYF,TGTGCCAGCAGCTCCCCATTTAGCACAGATACGCAGTATTTT
-,TRBV28,TRBJ1-1,13,-,CASSLFGNTEAFF,TGTGCCAGCAGTTTATTTGGGAACACTGAAGCTTTCTTT
-,TRBV27,TRBJ1-5,13,-,CASSLSSNQPQHF,TGTGCCAGCAGTTTATCAAGCAATCAGCCCCAGCATTTT
-,TRBV2,TRBJ2-5,12,-,CASTGLRQTQYF,TGTGCCAGCACGGGTCTCAGGCAGACCCAGTACTTC
-,TRBV15,TRBJ1-1,15,-,CATSRGAKAGTEAFF,TGTGCCACCAGCAGAGGGGCCAAAGCTGGCACTGAAGCTTTCTTT
-,TRBV6-1,TRBJ2-7,12,-,CASSEARQGQYF,TGTGCCAGCAGTGAAGCTCGGCAAGGGCAGTACTTC
TRBD1,TRBV29-1,TRBJ2-7,12,-,CSVRQGAQEQYF,TGCAGCGTTAGACAGGGGGCGCAGGAGCAGTACTTC
TRBD1,TRBV2,TRBJ2-1,14,-,CASRGQGAYNEQFF,TGTGCCAGCAGGGGACAGGGGGCTTACAATGAGCAGTTCTTC
-,TRBV7-2,TRBJ2-2,15,once,CASSFRGWDTGELFF,TGTGCCAGCAGCTTCCGTGGATGGGACACCGGGGAGCTGTTTTTT
-,TRBV6-5,TRBJ2-5,15,-,CASSYRDGGQETQYF,TGTGCCAGCAGTTACCGCGATGGGGGGCAAGAGACCCAGTACTTC
-,TRBV19,TRBJ2-7,14,-,CASSITGSSYEQYF,TGTGCCAGTAGTATCACGGGCTCATCCTACGAGCAGTACTTC
-,TRBV27,TRBJ2-7,11,-,CASSTGNEQYF,TGTGCCAGCAGTACGGGGAACGAGCAGTACTTC
-,TRBV27,TRBJ2-7,14,-,CASSSRAGRYEQYF,TGTGCCAGCAGTTCTCGAGCAGGTCGCTACGAGCAGTACTTC
-,TRBV12-5,TRBJ1-1,12,-,CASGFWNTEAFF,TGTGCTAGTGGTTTTTGGAACACTGAAGCTTTCTTT